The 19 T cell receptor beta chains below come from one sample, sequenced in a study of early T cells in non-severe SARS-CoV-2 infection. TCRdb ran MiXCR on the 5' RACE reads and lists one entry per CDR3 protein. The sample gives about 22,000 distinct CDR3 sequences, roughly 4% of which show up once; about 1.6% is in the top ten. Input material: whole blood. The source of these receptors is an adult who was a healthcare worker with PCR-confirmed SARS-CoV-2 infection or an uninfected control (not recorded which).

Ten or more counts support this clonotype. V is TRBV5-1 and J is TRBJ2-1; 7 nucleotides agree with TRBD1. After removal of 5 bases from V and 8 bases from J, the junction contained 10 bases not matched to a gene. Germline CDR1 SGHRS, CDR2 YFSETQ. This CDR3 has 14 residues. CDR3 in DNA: TGCGCCAGCAGACTCGGGACAGCGAATGATGAGCAGTTCTTC. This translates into CASRLGTANDEQFF.

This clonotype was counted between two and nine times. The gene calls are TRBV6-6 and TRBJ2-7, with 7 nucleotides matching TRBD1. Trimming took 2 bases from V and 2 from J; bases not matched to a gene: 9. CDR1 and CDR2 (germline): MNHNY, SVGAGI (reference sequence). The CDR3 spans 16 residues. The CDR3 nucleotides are TGTGCCAGCAGTTACCGCCCCCTGGGACAGCCCTACGAGCAGTACTTC. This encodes CASSYRPLGQPYEQYF.

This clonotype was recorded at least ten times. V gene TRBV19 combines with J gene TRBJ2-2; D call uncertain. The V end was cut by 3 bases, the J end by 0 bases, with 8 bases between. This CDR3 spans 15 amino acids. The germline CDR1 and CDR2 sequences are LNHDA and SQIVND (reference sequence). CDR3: CASSIGVANTGELFF. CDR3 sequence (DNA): TGTGCCAGTAGTATTGGGGTCGCGAACACCGGGGAGCTGTTTTTT. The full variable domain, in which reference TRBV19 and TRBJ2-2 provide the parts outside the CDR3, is DGGITQSPKYLFRKEGQNVTLSCEQNLNHDAMYWYRQDPGQGLRLIYYSQIVNDFQKGDIAEGYSVSREKKESFPLTVTSAQKNPTAFYLCASSIGVANTGELFFGEGSRLTVL.

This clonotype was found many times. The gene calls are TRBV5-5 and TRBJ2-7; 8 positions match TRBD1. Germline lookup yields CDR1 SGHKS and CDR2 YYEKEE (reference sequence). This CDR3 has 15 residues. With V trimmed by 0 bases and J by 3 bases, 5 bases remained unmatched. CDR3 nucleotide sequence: TGTGCCAGCAGCTTGGGACAGGGGATGAACTACGAGCAGTACTTC. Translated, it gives CASSLGQGMNYEQYF.

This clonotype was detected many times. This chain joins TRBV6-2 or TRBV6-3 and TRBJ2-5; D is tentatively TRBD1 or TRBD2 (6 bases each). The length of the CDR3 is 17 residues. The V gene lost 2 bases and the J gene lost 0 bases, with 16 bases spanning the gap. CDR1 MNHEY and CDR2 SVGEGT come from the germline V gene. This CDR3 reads CASSYHGGRQDQETQYF. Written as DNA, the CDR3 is TGTGCCAGCAGTTACCACGGGGGCCGACAGGACCAAGAGACCCAGTACTTC.

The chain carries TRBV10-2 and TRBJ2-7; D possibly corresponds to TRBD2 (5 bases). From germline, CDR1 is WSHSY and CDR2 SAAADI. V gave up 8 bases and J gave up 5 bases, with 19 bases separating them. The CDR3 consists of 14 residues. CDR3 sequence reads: CASHQGGSLHEQYF. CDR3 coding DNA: TGCGCCAGCCACCAAGGAGGCAGTCTCCACGAGCAGTACTTC.

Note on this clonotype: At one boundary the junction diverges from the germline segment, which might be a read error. The CDR3 protein is CVSSLPPGTGIGYEQFF. CDR3 bases: TGTGTCAGCAGCTTACCCCCCGGGACAGGGATAGGCTATGAGCAGTTCTTC. J is TRBJ2-1 and V is TRBV11-2; 9 bases are shared with TRBD1. CDR3 length: 17 residues. CDR1 and CDR2 from the germline V gene are SGHAT and FQNNGV. Complete variable domain (other parts from reference TRBV11-2 and TRBJ2-1): EAGVAQSPRYKIIEKRQSVAFWCNPISGHATLYWYQQILGQGPKLLIQFQNNGVVDDSQLPKDRFSAERLKGVDSTLKIQPAKLEDSAVYLCVSSLPPGTGIGYEQFFGPGTRLTVL.

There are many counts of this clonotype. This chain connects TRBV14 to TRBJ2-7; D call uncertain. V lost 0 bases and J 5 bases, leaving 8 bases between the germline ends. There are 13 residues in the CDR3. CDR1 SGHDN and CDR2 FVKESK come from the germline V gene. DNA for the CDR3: TGTGCCAGCAGCCAAGACCAGGTACACGAGCAGTACTTC. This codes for CASSQDQVHEQYF.

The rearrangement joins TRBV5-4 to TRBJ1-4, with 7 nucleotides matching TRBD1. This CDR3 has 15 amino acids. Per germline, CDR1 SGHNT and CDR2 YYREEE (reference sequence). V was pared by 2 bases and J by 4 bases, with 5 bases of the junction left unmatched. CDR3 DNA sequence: TGTGCCAGCAGCTTAGGGGGCGCCGGTAATGAAAAACTGTTTTTT. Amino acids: CASSLGGAGNEKLFF.

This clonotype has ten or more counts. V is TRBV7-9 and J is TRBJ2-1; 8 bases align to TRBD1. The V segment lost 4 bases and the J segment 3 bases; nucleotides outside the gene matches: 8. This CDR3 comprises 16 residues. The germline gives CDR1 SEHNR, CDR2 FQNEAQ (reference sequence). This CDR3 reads CASSSGTGGFYNEQFF. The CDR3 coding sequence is TGTGCCAGCAGCTCAGGGACAGGAGGTTTCTACAATGAGCAGTTCTTC.

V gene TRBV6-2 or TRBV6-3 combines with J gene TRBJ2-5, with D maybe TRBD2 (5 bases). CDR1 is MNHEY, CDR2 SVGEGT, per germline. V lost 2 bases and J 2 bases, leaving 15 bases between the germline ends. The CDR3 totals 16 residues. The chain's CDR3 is CASSYSGSGPQETQYF. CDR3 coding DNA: TGTGCCAGCAGTTACAGTGGGAGCGGACCTCAAGAGACCCAGTACTTC.

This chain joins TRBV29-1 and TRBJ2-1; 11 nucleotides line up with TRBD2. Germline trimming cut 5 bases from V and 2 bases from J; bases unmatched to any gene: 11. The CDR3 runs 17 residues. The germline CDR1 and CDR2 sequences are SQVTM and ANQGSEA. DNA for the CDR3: TGCAGCGTTTGGGCGCTTGAGGGACTAGCGGCCTACAATGAGCAGTTCTTC. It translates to CSVWALEGLAAYNEQFF.

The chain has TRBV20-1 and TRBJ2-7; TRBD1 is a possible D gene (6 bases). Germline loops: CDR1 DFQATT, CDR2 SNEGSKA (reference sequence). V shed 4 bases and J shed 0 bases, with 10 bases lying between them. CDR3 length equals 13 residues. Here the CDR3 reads CSAIGGSSYEQYF. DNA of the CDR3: TGCAGTGCTATAGGGGGAAGCTCCTACGAGCAGTACTTC.

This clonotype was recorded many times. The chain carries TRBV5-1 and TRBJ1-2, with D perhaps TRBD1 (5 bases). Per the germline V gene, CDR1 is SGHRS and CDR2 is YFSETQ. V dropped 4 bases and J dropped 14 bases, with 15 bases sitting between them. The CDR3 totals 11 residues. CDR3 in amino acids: CASSPGRWLTF. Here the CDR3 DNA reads TGCGCCAGCAGCCCGGGACGGTGGTTGACCTTC.

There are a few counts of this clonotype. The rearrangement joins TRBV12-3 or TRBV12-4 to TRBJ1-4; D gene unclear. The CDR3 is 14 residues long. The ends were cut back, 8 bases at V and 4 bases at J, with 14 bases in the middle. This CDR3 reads CASHPGSHNEKLFF. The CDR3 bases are TGTGCCAGCCACCCCGGCAGCCATAATGAAAAACTGTTTTTT.

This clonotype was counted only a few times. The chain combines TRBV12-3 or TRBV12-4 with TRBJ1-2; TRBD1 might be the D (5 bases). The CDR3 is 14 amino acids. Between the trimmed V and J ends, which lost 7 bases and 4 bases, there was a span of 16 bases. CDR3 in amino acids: CASTTAGTIYGYTF. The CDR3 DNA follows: TGTGCCAGCACTACCGCCGGGACCATCTATGGCTACACCTTC.

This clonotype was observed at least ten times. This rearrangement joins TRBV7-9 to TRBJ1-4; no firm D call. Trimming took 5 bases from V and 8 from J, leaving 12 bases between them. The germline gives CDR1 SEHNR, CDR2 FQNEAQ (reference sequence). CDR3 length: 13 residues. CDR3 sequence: CASSITSAEKLFF. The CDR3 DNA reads TGTGCCAGCAGCATAACCTCGGCCGAAAAACTGTTTTTT.

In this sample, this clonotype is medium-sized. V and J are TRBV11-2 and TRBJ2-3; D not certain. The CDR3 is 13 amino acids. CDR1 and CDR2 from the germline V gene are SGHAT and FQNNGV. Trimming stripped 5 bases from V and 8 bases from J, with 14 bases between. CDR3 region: CASSPTRLGTQYF. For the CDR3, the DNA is TGTGCCAGCAGCCCCACCCGACTGGGTACGCAGTATTTT.

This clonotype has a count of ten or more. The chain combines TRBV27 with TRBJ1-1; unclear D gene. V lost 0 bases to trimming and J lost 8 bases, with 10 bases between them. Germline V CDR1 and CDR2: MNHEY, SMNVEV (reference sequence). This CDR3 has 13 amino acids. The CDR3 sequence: CASSLSPTSEAFF. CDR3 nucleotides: TGTGCCAGCAGTTTATCCCCTACGTCAGAAGCTTTCTTT.